The next 27 T cell receptor beta chains were all read from a single sample in a study of T cell changes during pregnancy in multiple sclerosis. Libraries were prepared by immunoSEQ multiplex PCR; TCRdb keeps only in-frame clonotypes and omits some of them. The sample comprises tens of thousands of clones, approximately 90% of which are singletons, and more than 0.4% rests with the top ten. The sequences come from CD4+ T cells from peripheral blood mononuclear cells, collected after pregnancy. The receptors here all came from a female donor with multiple sclerosis, enrolled in a pregnancy study.

V gene TRBV7-9 combines with J gene TRBJ1-5; perhaps TRBD1 as D (5 bases). Trimming took 3 bases from V and 7 from J, leaving 10 bases between them. The germline V gene encodes CDR1 SEHNR and CDR2 FQNEAQ (reference sequence). The CDR3 consists of 13 residues. Here the CDR3 reads CASSFGAEQPQHF. The CDR3 DNA sequence: TGTGCCAGCAGCTTTGGGGCGGAACAGCCCCAGCATTTT.

This clone came up a few times. J is TRBJ1-4 and V is TRBV11-2, with D unresolved. The CDR3 totals 16 residues. V lost 4 bases, J lost 2 bases, and 14 bases lay in between. Per the germline V gene, CDR1 is SGHAT and CDR2 is FQNNGV. CDR3 bases: TGTGCCAGCAGCTCGAGTCCCCACGGGACTAATGAAAAACTGTTTTTT. Protein sequence: CASSSSPHGTNEKLFF.

The chain employs TRBV4-3 and TRBJ1-6; no definite D call. V was pared by 4 bases and J by 9 bases, with 13 bases between. Germline V gene sequence: CDR1 LGHNA, CDR2 YSLEER. This CDR3 is 14 amino acids long. The CDR3 nucleotides are TGCGCCAGCAGCCTAAGAAGGGAGGCTTCACCCCTCCACTTT. It specifies CASSLRREASPLHF.

CDR3 sequence reads: CASSYSGGANYGYTF. As DNA, the CDR3 is TGTGCCAGCAGTTACTCGGGGGGAGCTAACTATGGCTACACCTTC. This sequence joins TRBV6-5 and TRBJ1-2, with a weak D call TRBD1 (5 bases). This CDR3 has 15 amino acids. Germline V gene sequence: CDR1 MNHEY, CDR2 SVGAGI. Trimming removed 0 bases from V and 0 bases from J, with 8 bases in between.

This clone showed up just a few times. The chain has TRBV7-9 and TRBJ2-7, with D perhaps TRBD1 (6 bases). Germline CDR1 is SEHNR and CDR2 is FQNEAQ (reference sequence). Trimming removed 5 bases at V and 5 bases at J, with 10 bases between. This CDR3 contains 12 residues. CDR3 nucleotides: TGTGCCAGCAGCCGTTGGACAGACGAGCAGTACTTC. It is translated as CASSRWTDEQYF.

The chain combines TRBV2 with TRBJ2-5; the D is unclear. CDR1 SNHLY and CDR2 FYNNEI come from the germline V gene. Trimming shortened V by 6 bases and J by 1 base, and 6 bases separated the two germline ends. The CDR3 has 12 amino acids. The CDR3 sequence is CASSRGQETQYF. DNA for the CDR3: TGTGCCAGCAGCAGAGGCCAAGAGACCCAGTACTTC.

The V call is TRBV28, the J call TRBJ1-5; 7 nucleotides line up with TRBD1. Germline lookup yields CDR1 MDHEN and CDR2 SYDVKM. The CDR3 runs to 16 residues. Trimming cost V 6 bases and J 0 bases; bases outside gene matches: 8. CDR3 amino acids: CASRRQGKGSNQPQHF. The DNA of the CDR3 is TGTGCCAGCAGGCGACAGGGTAAGGGTAGCAATCAGCCCCAGCATTTT.

The chain is built from TRBV4-3 and TRBJ2-6, with 9 bases that match TRBD1. V lost 3 bases and J lost 0; bases outside the gene matches: 3. The germline V gene has CDR1 LGHNA and CDR2 YSLEER. The CDR3 sequence is 17 residues long. The chain's CDR3 is CASSHRTGASGANVLTF. CDR3 coding DNA: TGCGCCAGCAGCCATAGGACAGGGGCCTCTGGGGCCAACGTCCTGACTTTC.

The V call is TRBV18, the J call TRBJ2-7; 7 positions agree with TRBD1. V shed 6 bases, J shed 2 bases, and the junction held 13 bases outside the gene matches. This CDR3 has 16 residues. The germline gives CDR1 KGHSH, CDR2 LQKENI. DNA for the CDR3: TGTGCCAGCTCGACCCTAACAGGGGCCCCTACCTACGAGCAGTACTTC. This encodes CASSTLTGAPTYEQYF.

The chain recombines TRBV19 with TRBJ2-7; a weak D match, TRBD2 (6 bases). Looked up from germline, CDR1 is LNHDA and CDR2 is SQIVND (reference sequence). CDR3 length: 15 amino acids. Trimming removed 6 bases from V and 2 bases from J, with 17 bases in between. CDR3 nucleotides: TGTGCCAGTAGCCCGTCTGGGGGGAGACCCTACGAGCAGTACTTC. It codes for CASSPSGGRPYEQYF.

The V gene is TRBV27, the J gene TRBJ1-4; 8 bases match TRBD1. This CDR3 has 15 residues. Germline CDR1 is MNHEY and CDR2 is SMNVEV (reference sequence). Trimming cost V 1 base and J 2 bases; bases outside gene matches: 0. This chain's CDR3 is CASSLWTGTNEKLFF. CDR3 sequence (DNA): TGTGCCAGCAGTTTATGGACAGGGACTAATGAAAAACTGTTTTTT.

The chain combines TRBV5-8 with TRBJ1-3; D unresolved. CDR1 is SGHTS, CDR2 YDEGEE, per germline. V gave up 4 bases and J gave up 0 bases, with 11 bases separating them. The CDR3 consists of 15 residues. The CDR3 is CASSPGLNSGNTIYF. CDR3 coding DNA: TGTGCCAGCAGCCCCGGTTTGAACTCTGGAAACACCATATATTTT.

This chain uses TRBV27 with TRBJ2-4; 10 bases agree with TRBD1. Germline V lookup: CDR1 MNHEY, CDR2 SMNVEV (reference sequence). The trim removed 6 bases at V and 4 bases at J, leaving 3 bases unmatched. This CDR3 comprises 14 residues. CDR3 residues: CASSRDRGKNIQYF. CDR3 bases: TGTGCCAGCAGCCGGGACAGGGGAAAAAACATTCAGTACTTC.

The J gene is TRBJ2-7, the V gene TRBV5-1; 8 nucleotides agree with TRBD2. This CDR3 is built from 15 residues. The germline gives CDR1 SGHRS, CDR2 YFSETQ. The J segment lost 2 bases and the V segment lost 0 bases, leaving 4 bases of the junction unmatched. CDR3 residues: CASSLVAGGTYEQYF. The CDR3 DNA is TGCGCCAGCAGCTTGGTGGCGGGAGGTACCTACGAGCAGTACTTC.

The chain has TRBV12-1 and TRBJ1-5; TRBD1 reflects the table's D call only, with no check against the DNA. TRBV12-1 is a listed pseudogene. CDR3 size: 10 residues. Here the CDR3 reads CARGYQPQHF. CDR3 nucleotide sequence: TGTGCCAGGGGCTATCAGCCCCAGCATTTT.

The chain uses TRBV9 and TRBJ2-3; 7 positions agree with TRBD1. The CDR3 covers 16 residues. Germline V gene sequence: CDR1 SGDLS, CDR2 YYNGEE. V lost 4 bases and J lost 2; bases outside the gene matches: 10. This CDR3 reads CASSRVVDRSTDTQYF. In DNA, the CDR3 is TGTGCCAGCAGCCGAGTGGTGGACAGGTCCACAGATACGCAGTATTTT.

The chain recombines TRBV9 with TRBJ2-3; 7 bases are shared with TRBD2. Germline trimming cut 4 bases from V and 2 bases from J; bases unmatched to any gene: 10. This CDR3 region has 16 residues. Germline CDR1 SGDLS, CDR2 YYNGEE. The CDR3 bases are TGTGCCAGCAGCCCCCCGGGGGGACTATCCACAGATACGCAGTATTTT. Its translation is CASSPPGGLSTDTQYF.

This clone was seen more than once but under ten times. The chain carries TRBV28 and TRBJ1-2; 8 positions agree with TRBD1. The CDR3 loop spans 12 amino acids. V dropped 6 bases and J dropped 8; count of bases not matched to a gene: 5. Germline CDR1 and CDR2: MDHEN and SYDVKM. The CDR3 bases are TGTGCCAGCAGGCGACAGGGGCGAGGCTACACCTTC. Translating gives CASRRQGRGYTF.

V is TRBV5-1 and J is TRBJ2-7; 11 nucleotides align to TRBD1. CDR1 SGHRS and CDR2 YFSETQ come from the germline V gene. The CDR3 runs to 15 residues. V gave up 0 bases and J gave up 6 bases; unmatched junction bases: 5. Here the CDR3 DNA reads TGCGCCAGCAGCTTGGTTACCGGGACAGGGGGCGAGCAGTACTTC. Protein product: CASSLVTGTGGEQYF.

The CDR3 is CASSPAGLAEDSRFSYNEQFF. In nucleotides, the CDR3 is TGCGCCAGCAGTCCCGCGGGACTAGCGGAGGATTCCCGATTCTCCTACAATGAGCAGTTCTTC. The chain couples TRBV10-1 to TRBJ2-1, with TRBD2 identical over 11 bases. J was trimmed by 0 bases and V by 5 bases; bases with no gene match: 18. The CDR3 loop spans 21 amino acids. Germline V gene sequence: CDR1 WNHNN, CDR2 SYGVQD (reference sequence).

The rearrangement joins TRBV27 to TRBJ2-1, with TRBD2 as a possible D gene (5 bases). Germline CDR1 and CDR2: MNHEY and SMNVEV (reference sequence). The CDR3 runs 15 residues. Trimming removed 7 bases at V and 0 bases at J, with 13 bases between. The CDR3 nucleotides are TGTGCCAGCAAAATACTAGGGAGCTCCTACAATGAGCAGTTCTTC. As protein: CASKILGSSYNEQFF.

The chain combines TRBV18 with TRBJ1-4; D possibly corresponds to TRBD1 (6 bases). The CDR3 runs to 17 residues. CDR1 and CDR2 (germline): KGHSH, LQKENI. Trimming removed 2 bases from V and 3 bases from J, with 16 bases in between. CDR3 sequence reads: CASSPRQVPDPNEKLFF. For the CDR3, the DNA is TGTGCCAGCTCACCAAGACAGGTGCCGGACCCTAATGAAAAACTGTTTTTT. Together with reference TRBV18 and TRBJ1-4, the CDR3 gives the full variable domain: NAGVMQNPRHLVRRRGQEARLRCSPMKGHSHVYWYRQLPEEGLKFMVYLQKENIIDESGMPKERFSAEFPKEGPSILRIQQVVRGDSAAYFCASSPRQVPDPNEKLFFGSGTQLSVL.

The chain employs TRBV10-3 and TRBJ1-2; TRBD1 aligns across 7 bases. The CDR3 has 12 residues. Germline CDR1 is ENHRY and CDR2 is SYGVKD. Losses at the gene ends were 11 bases for V and 8 bases for J; bases not matched to a gene: 11. DNA for the CDR3: TGTGCCTCTCAGGGGGATCTATACGGCTACACCTTC. This translates into CASQGDLYGYTF.

The rearrangement joins TRBV7-9 to TRBJ2-7; D is possibly TRBD1 (6 bases). The CDR3 runs 15 residues. Deletions cut 5 bases from V and 2 bases from J, with 16 bases between. CDR1 SEHNR and CDR2 FQNEAQ come from the germline V gene (reference sequence). Written as DNA, the CDR3 is TGTGCCAGCAGCAAAACCGGGACAAGACCCTACGAGCAGTACTTC. Its translation: CASSKTGTRPYEQYF. Using reference TRBV7-9 and TRBJ2-7 for the parts outside the CDR3, the full variable domain is DTGVSQNPRHKITKRGQNVTFRCDPISEHNRLYWYRQTLGQGPEFLTYFQNEAQLEKSRLLSDRFSAERPKGSFSTLEIQRTEQGDSAMYLCASSKTGTRPYEQYFGPGTRLTVT.

The V and J genes are TRBV27 and TRBJ2-1, with TRBD2 matching over 7 bases. CDR3 length: 20 amino acids. Germline V lookup: CDR1 MNHEY, CDR2 SMNVEV (reference sequence). The J segment lost 3 bases and the V segment lost 6 bases, leaving 23 bases of the junction unmatched. The CDR3 protein is CASRGTSRVRAGEIYNEQFF. For the CDR3, the DNA is TGTGCCAGCAGAGGGACGTCTCGTGTAAGGGCGGGAGAAATCTACAATGAGCAGTTCTTC.

J is TRBJ2-2 and V is TRBV7-3; 16 nucleotides agree with TRBD2. The trim removed 3 bases at V and 4 bases at J, leaving 8 bases unmatched. Germline CDR1 and CDR2: SGHTA and FQGTGA. This CDR3 contains 19 residues. The CDR3 nucleotides are TGTGCCAGCAGCTTTTTACCGGGACTAGCGGGAGGGGGCACCGGGGAGCTGTTTTTT. Encoded protein: CASSFLPGLAGGGTGELFF.

V usage is TRBV11-2 and J usage is TRBJ2-1; 11 nucleotides align to TRBD2. V dropped 3 bases and J dropped 3; count of bases not matched to a gene: 4. The CDR3 consists of 16 residues. Germline CDR1 is SGHAT and CDR2 is FQNNGV. In DNA form, the CDR3 reads TGTGCCAGCAGCTTTCTTAGCGGGGGGGACTACAATGAGCAGTTCTTC. This encodes CASSFLSGGDYNEQFF.